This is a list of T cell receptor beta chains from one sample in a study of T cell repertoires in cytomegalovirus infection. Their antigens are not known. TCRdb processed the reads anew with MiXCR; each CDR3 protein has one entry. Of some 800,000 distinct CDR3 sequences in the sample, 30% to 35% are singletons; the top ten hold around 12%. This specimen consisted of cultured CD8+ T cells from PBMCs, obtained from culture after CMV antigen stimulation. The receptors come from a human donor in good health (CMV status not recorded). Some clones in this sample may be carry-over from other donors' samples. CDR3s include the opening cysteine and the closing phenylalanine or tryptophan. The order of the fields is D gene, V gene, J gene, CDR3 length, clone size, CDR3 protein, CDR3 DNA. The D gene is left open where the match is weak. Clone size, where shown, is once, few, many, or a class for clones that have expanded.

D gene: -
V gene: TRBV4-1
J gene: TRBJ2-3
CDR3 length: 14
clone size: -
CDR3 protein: CASSPQGNPDTQYF
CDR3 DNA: TGCGCCAGCAGCCCGCAGGGGAACCCAGATACGCAGTATTTT

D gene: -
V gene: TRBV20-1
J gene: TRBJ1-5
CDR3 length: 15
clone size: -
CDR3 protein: CSAWYDRGTDQPQHF
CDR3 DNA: TGCAGTGCTTGGTACGATCGGGGGACCGATCAGCCCCAGCATTTT

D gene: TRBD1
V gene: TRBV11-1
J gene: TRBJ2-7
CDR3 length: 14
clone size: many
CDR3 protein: CASSSTGLTYEQYF
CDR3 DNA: TGTGCCAGCAGCTCGACAGGGTTGACCTACGAGCAGTACTTC

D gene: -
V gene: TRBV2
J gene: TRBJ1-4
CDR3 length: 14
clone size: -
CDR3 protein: CASSPGVEDEKLFF
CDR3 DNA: TGTGCCAGCAGTCCAGGGGTGGAGGATGAAAAACTGTTTTTT

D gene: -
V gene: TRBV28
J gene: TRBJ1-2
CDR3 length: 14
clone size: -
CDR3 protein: CASSSSGGAYGYTF
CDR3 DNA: TGTGCCAGCAGTTCCTCCGGCGGAGCATATGGCTACACCTTC

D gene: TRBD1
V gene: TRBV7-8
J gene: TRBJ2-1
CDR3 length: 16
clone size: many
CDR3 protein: CASSLAPGQGHNEQFF
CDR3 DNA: TGTGCCAGCAGCTTAGCCCCGGGACAGGGTCACAATGAGCAGTTCTTC

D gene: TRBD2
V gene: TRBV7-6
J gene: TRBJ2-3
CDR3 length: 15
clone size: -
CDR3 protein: CASSPSSGEVDTQYF
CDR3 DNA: TGTGCCAGCAGCCCCTCCAGCGGGGAGGTAGATACGCAGTATTTT

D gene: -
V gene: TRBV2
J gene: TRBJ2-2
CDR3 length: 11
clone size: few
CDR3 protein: CASMGSGELFF
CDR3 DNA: TGTGCCAGCATGGGATCCGGGGAGCTGTTTTTT

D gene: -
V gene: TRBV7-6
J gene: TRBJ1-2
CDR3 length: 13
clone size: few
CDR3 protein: CASSSSFRDGYTF
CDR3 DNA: TGTGCCAGCAGCTCATCCTTCAGAGATGGCTACACCTTC

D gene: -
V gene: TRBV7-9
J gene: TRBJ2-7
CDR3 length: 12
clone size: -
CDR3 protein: CASSFFAYEQYF
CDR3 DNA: TGTGCCAGCAGCTTCTTTGCCTACGAGCAGTACTTC

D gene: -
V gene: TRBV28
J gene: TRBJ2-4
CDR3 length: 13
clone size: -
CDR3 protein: CASSWTAKNIQYF
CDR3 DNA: TGTGCCAGCAGTTGGACAGCTAAAAACATTCAGTACTTC

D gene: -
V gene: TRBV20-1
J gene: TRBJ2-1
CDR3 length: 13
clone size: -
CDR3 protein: CSAPGHLYNEQFF
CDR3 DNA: TGCAGTGCTCCGGGACACCTCTACAATGAGCAGTTCTTC

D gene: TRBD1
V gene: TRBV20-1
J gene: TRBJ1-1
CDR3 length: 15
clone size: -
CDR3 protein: CSARDYRGSNTEAFF
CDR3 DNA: TGCAGTGCTAGAGATTACAGGGGGTCGAACACTGAAGCTTTCTTT

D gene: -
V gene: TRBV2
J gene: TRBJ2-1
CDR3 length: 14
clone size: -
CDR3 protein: CASRLRDGVNEQFF
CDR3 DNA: TGTGCCAGCAGACTCCGGGACGGGGTCAATGAGCAGTTCTTC

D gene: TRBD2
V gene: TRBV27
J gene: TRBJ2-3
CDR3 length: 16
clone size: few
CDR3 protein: CASSHLAGAFTDTQYF
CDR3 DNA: TGTGCCAGCAGTCACCTAGCGGGGGCCTTCACAGATACGCAGTATTTT

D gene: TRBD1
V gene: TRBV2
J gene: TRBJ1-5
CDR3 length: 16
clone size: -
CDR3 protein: CASSGWGQGASQPQHF
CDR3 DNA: TGTGCCAGCAGTGGATGGGGACAGGGGGCGAGCCAGCCCCAGCATTTT

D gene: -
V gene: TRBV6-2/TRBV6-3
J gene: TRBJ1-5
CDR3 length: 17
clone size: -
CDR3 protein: CASGDRVQGQGNQPQHF
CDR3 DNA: TGTGCCAGCGGTGATCGGGTTCAGGGTCAGGGCAATCAGCCCCAGCATTTT

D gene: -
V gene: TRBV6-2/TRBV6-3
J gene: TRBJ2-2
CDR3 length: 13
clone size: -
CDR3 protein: CASSHLTGGELFF
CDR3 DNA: TGTGCCAGCAGCCACCTGACCGGCGGGGAGCTGTTTTTT

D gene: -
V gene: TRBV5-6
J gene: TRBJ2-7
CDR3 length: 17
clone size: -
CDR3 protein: CASSPRILTSGLSEQYF
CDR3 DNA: TGTGCCAGCAGCCCTCGAATCCTGACCTCGGGTCTCTCAGAGCAGTACTTC

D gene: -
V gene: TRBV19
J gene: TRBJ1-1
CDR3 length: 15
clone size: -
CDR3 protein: CASSNSGGLYTEAFF
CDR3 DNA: TGTGCCAGTAGTAATTCCGGGGGACTTTACACTGAAGCTTTCTTT

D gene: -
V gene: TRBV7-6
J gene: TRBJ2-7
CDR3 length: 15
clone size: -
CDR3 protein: CASSPSSSLRSEQYF
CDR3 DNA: TGTGCCAGCAGCCCGAGTTCCAGTTTGAGATCCGAGCAGTACTTC

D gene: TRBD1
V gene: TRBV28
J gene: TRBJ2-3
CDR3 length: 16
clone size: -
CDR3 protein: CASSFSGTGDTDTQYF
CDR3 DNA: TGTGCCAGCAGTTTCTCCGGGACAGGGGACACAGATACGCAGTATTTT

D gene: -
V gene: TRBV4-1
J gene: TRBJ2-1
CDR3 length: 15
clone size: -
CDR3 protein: CASSQEGQRMGEQFF
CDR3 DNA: TGCGCCAGCAGCCAAGAAGGCCAGAGGATGGGTGAGCAGTTCTTC

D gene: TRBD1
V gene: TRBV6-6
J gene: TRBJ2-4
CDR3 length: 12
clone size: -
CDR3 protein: CATTGGEGIQYF
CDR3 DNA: TGTGCCACTACAGGGGGAGAGGGCATTCAGTACTTC

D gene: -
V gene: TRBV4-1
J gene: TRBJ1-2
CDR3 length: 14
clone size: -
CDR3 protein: CASSPVGLNYGYTF
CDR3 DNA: TGCGCCAGCAGCCCCGTGGGTCTTAACTATGGCTACACCTTC

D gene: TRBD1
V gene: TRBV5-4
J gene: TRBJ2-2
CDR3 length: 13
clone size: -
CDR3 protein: CATRTGVPGELFF
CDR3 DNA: TGTGCCACCCGGACAGGGGTACCCGGGGAGCTGTTTTTT

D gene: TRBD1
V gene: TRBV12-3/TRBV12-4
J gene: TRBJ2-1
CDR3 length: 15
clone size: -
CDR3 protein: CASSLEGQGFHEQFF
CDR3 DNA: TGTGCCAGCAGTTTAGAGGGACAGGGGTTCCATGAGCAGTTCTTC

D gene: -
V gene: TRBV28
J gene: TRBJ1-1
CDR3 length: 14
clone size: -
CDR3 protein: CASSLPRGFTEAFF
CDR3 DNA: TGTGCCAGCAGTCTTCCAAGGGGGTTCACTGAAGCTTTCTTT

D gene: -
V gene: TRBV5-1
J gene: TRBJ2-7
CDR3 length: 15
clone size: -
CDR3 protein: CASSFEALAFYGQYF
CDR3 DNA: TGCGCCAGCAGCTTCGAGGCGTTGGCTTTCTACGGGCAGTACTTC

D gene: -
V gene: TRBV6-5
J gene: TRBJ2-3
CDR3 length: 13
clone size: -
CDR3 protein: CASSYSSEGLEYF
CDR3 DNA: TGTGCCAGCAGTTACTCGAGTGAAGGGTTGGAGTATTTT

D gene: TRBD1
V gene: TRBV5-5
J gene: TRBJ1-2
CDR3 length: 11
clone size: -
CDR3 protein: CASGTGFGYTF
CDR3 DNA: TGTGCCAGCGGGACAGGTTTTGGCTACACCTTC

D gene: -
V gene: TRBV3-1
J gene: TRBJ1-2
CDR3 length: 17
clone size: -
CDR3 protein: CASSQEMVVGGIYGYTF
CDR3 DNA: TGTGCCAGCAGCCAAGAAATGGTCGTCGGGGGTATCTATGGCTACACCTTC

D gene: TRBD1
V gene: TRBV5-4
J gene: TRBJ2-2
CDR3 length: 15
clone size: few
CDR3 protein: CASRADRGNTGELFF
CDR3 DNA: TGTGCCAGCAGAGCGGACAGGGGGAACACCGGGGAGCTGTTTTTT